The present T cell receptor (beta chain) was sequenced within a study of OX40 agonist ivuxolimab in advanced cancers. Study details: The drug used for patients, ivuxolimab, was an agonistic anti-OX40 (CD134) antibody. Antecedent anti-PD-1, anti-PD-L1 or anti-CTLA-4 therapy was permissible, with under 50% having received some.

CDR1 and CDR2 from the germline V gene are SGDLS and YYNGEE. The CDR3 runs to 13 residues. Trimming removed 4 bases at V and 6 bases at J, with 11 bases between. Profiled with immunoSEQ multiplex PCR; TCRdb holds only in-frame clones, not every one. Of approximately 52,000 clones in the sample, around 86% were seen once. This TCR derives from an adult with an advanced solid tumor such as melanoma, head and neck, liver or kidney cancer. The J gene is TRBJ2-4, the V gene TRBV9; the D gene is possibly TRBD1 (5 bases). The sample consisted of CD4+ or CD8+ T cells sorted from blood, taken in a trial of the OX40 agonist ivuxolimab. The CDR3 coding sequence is TGTGCCAGCAGCAGGGGTATAGGAAACATTCAGTACTTC. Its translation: CASSRGIGNIQYF.